This T cell receptor (beta chain) emerged from a study of long-term antiretroviral therapy in people with HIV. The CDR3 length is 13 residues. V was cut by 6 bases and J by 0 bases, with 6 bases left in between. Germline assignment: CDR1 SQVTM and CDR2 ANQGSEA. Study-wide results and caveats: HIV repertoires covered narrower CDR3 length ranges than controls did. The clones with expansion before ART were dominant in the repertoire at all time points. An increase in diversity followed ART, yet levels stayed below transplant donor controls. Blood was collected between the mid-2000s and the late 2010s, possibly under older ART regimens.

Assay version v3.0 of immunoSEQ was used, and it was run at survey level. This table comes from immunoSEQ multiplex PCR, and its TCRdb copy is limited to in-frame clones, with some not included. The sample consists of about 13,000 clones, around 77% of them appearing once. As for this clone: The antigen is not known.

The source is a woman in her late teens or twenties with HIV. The chain uses TRBV29-1 and TRBJ2-6; D is possibly TRBD1 (6 bases). The sequencing used unsorted PBMCs, collected 1.3 years after starting antiretroviral therapy. The CDR3 loop reads CSVTGSGANVLTF. Here the CDR3 DNA reads TGCAGCGTGACAGGCTCTGGGGCCAACGTCCTGACTTTC.